The entry below describes one T cell receptor (beta chain). The data were taken from a study of identical twins. TCRdb reprocessed the 5' RACE reads with MiXCR, giving one entry per CDR3 protein. Of 400,000 to 550,000 distinct CDR3 sequences in the sample, roughly 26% were seen once. The sample also formed part of further work on T cells expressing NK-cell markers.

The sample was CD4+ T cells sorted from blood. The TCR was taken from a woman aged 18-29 years in good health.

The CDR3 DNA sequence: TGTGCCAGCAGCTCCGCCGGGGGCTCGAGGACCCAGTACTTC. Amino acids: CASSSAGGSRTQYF. The chain carries TRBV7-8 and TRBJ2-5; D possibly uses TRBD1 or TRBD2 (6 bases each). The CDR3 contains 14 residues. V lost 4 bases, J lost 7 bases, and 16 bases lay in between. CDR1 and CDR2 (germline): SGHVS, FQNEAQ.